The sequence of this T cell receptor beta chain was determined in a study of CD8+CD57+ T cells in acquired aplastic anemia. For the study at large: Healthy donors gave around 9.9 million reads on average for CD4+ cells.

Study observations and caveats: Shared by patients and controls, 25 to 30 CD8+ CDR3s were abundant in patients.

Between the trimmed V and J ends, which lost 5 bases and 3 bases, there was a span of 14 bases. CDR3 length: 14 amino acids. Germline V lookup: CDR1 MNHEY, CDR2 SMNVEV (reference sequence). As to this clonotype: Its antigen remains unknown.

TCR beta VDJ and CDR3 profiles were obtained from a genomic DNA template. MiXCR, run by TCRdb on the reads, gives a single entry per CDR3 protein. The table has roughly 81,000 distinct CDR3 sequences, around 44% seen once. The sequencing input was sorted CD4+, CD8+, or CD8+CD57+ T cells (not recorded which) from PBMCs. This clonotype was sampled from a human donor in good health, serving as a control. This sequence joins TRBV27 and TRBJ2-7; D might be TRBD1 (5 bases). CDR3 sequence reads: CASSPYGQYYEQYF. The CDR3 region has the DNA TGTGCCAGCAGTCCCTATGGACAATACTACGAGCAGTACTTC.